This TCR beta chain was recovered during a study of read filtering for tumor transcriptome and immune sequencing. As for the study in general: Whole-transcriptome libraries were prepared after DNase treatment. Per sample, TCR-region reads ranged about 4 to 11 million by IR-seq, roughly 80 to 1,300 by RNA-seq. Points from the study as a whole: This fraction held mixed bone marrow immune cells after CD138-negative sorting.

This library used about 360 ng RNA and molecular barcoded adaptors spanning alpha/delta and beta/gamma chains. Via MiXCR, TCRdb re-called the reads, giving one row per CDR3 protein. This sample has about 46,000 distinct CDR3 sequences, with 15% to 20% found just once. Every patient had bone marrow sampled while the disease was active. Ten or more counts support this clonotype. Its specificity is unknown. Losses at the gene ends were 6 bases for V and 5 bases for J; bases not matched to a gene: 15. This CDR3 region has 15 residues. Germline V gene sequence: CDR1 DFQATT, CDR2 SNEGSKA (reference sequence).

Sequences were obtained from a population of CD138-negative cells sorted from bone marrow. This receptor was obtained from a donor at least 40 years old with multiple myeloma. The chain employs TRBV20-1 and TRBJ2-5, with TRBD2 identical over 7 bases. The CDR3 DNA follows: TGCAGTGCCGTACCCGGGACTAACCCCACGGAGACCCAGTACTTC. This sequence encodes CSAVPGTNPTETQYF.